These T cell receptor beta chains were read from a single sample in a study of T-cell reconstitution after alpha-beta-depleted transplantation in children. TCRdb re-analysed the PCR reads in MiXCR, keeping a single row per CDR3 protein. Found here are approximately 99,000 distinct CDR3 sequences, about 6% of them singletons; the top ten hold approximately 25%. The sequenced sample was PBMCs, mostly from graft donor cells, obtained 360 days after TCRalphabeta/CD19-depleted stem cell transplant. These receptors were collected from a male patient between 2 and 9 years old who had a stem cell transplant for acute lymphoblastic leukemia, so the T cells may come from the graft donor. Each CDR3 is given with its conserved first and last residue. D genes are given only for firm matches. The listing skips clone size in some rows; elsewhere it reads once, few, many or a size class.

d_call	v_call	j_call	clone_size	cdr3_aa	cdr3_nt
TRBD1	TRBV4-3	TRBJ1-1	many	CASSPSPGGDYTEAFF	TGCGCCAGCAGCCCGAGTCCAGGGGGCGATTACACTGAAGCTTTCTTT
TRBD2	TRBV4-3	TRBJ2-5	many	CASSQDGLAWETQYF	TGCGCCAGCAGCCAAGATGGACTAGCTTGGGAGACCCAGTACTTC
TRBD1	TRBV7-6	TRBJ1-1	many	CASSLSLTGEVLEDTEAFF	TGTGCCAGCAGCCTATCCTTGACAGGGGAGGTTCTTGAGGACACTGAAGCTTTCTTT
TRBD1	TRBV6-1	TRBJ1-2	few	CASSEYRGVDGYTF	TGTGCCAGCAGTGAATACAGGGGAGTGGATGGCTACACCTTC
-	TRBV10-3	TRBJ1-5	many	CAISEGGRGQPQHF	TGTGCCATCAGTGAGGGGGGGCGAGGTCAGCCCCAGCATTTT
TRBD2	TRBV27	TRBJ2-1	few	CASTKTSGRAGEQFF	TGTGCCAGCACCAAGACTAGCGGGAGGGCGGGCGAGCAGTTCTTC
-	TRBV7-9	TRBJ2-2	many	CASSIMPKNTGELFF	TGTGCCAGCAGCATTATGCCCAAGAACACCGGGGAGCTGTTTTTT
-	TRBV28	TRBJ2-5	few	CASSPGDETQYF	TGTGCCAGCAGTCCGGGGGACGAGACCCAGTACTTC
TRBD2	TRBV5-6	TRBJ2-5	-	CASSLVLAEETQYF	TGTGCCAGCAGCTTGGTACTAGCGGAAGAGACCCAGTACTTC
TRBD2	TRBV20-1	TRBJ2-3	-	CSARVGGRAKTDTQYF	TGCAGTGCTAGAGTTGGCGGGAGGGCCAAGACAGATACGCAGTATTTT
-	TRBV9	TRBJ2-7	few	CASSVAGVPQDGQYF	TGTGCCAGCAGCGTCGCTGGGGTTCCGCAGGATGGGCAGTACTTC
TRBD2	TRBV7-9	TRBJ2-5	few	CASSLRLAGGEQETQYF	TGTGCCAGCAGTTTACGACTAGCGGGAGGGGAGCAAGAGACCCAGTACTTC
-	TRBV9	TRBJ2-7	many	CASSGSSYEQYF	TGTGCCAGCAGCGGGAGCTCCTACGAGCAGTACTTC
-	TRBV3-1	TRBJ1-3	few	CASSQDWFSSGNTIYF	TGTGCCAGCAGCCAAGATTGGTTCAGCTCTGGAAACACCATATATTTT
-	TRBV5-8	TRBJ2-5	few	CATRGETQYF	TGTGCCACCCGGGGGGAGACCCAGTACTTC
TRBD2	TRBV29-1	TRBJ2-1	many	CSVPTGTSGLNEQFF	TGCAGCGTCCCTACGGGGACTAGCGGCCTCAATGAGCAGTTCTTC
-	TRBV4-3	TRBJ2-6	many	CASSQYRVHRSGANVLTF	TGCGCCAGCAGCCAGTACAGGGTTCATCGCTCTGGGGCCAACGTCCTGACTTTC
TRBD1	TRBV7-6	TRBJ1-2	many	CASSQGTGDLYGYTF	TGTGCCAGCAGCCAAGGGACAGGGGACCTCTATGGCTACACCTTC
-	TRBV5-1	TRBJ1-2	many	CASSLGLDYGYTF	TGCGCCAGCAGCTTGGGGCTTGACTATGGCTACACCTTC
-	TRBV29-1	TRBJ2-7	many	CSGGGNEQYF	TGCAGCGGGGGGGGCAACGAGCAGTACTTC